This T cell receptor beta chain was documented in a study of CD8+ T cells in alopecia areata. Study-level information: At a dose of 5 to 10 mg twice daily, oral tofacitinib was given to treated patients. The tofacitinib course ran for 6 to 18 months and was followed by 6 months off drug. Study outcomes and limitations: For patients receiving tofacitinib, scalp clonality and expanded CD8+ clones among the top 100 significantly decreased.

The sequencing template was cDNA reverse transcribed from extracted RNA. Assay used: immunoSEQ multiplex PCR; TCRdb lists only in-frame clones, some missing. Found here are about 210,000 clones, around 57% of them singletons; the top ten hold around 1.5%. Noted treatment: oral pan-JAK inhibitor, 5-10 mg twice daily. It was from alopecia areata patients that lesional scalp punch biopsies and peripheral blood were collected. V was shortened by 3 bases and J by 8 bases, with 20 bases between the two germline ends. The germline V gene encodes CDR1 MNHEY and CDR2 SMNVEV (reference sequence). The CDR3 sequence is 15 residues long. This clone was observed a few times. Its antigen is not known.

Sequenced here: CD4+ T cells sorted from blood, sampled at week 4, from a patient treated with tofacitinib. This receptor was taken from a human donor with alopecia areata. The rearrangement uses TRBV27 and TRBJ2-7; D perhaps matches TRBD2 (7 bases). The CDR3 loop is CASSFNTGGEGKQYF. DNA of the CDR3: TGTGCCAGCAGTTTTAATACGGGGGGCGAAGGCAAGCAGTACTTC.